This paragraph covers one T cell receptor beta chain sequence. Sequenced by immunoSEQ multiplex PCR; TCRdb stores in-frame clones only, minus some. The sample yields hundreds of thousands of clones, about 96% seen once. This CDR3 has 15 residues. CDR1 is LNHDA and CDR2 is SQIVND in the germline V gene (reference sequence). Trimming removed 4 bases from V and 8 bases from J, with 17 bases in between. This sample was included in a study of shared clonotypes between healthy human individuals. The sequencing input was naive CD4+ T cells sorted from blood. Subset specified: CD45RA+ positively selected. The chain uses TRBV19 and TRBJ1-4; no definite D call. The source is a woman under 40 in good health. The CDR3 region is CASSRRSAPSEKLFF. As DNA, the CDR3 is TGTGCCAGTAGTAGGCGGTCGGCTCCCTCGGAAAAACTGTTTTTT.